This entry lists 3 T cell receptor beta chains sequenced from one sample in a study of cytomegalovirus exposure and HLA in healthy donors. The primer mix had 60 Vbeta and 13 Jbeta primers. TCRdb's table, derived via immunoSEQ multiplex PCR, lists solely in-frame clones and lacks some. The sample table includes some 130,000 clones. Sequenced input: PBMCs. The receptors shown here come from a man younger than 35 in good health and CMV-seronegative.

The V call is TRBV28, the J call TRBJ1-4; TRBD1 might be the D (6 bases). With 4 bases removed from V and 5 bases from J, the gap between germline ends came to 14 bases. This CDR3 is 15 amino acids long. The germline CDR1 and CDR2 sequences are MDHEN and SYDVKM. The CDR3 loop reads CASSSTRGLNEKLFF. Written as DNA, the CDR3 is TGTGCCAGCAGTTCGACCAGGGGATTAAATGAAAAACTGTTTTTT.

The rearrangement links TRBV27 to TRBJ2-7; D possibly corresponds to TRBD1 (6 bases). Looked up from germline, CDR1 is MNHEY and CDR2 is SMNVEV (reference sequence). Trimming stripped 2 bases from V and 2 bases from J, with 7 bases between. CDR3 length: 13 residues. The CDR3 sequence: CASSLTGTYEQYF. Here the CDR3 DNA reads TGTGCCAGCAGTTTAACAGGGACCTACGAGCAGTACTTC.

V usage is TRBV7-6 and J usage is TRBJ1-2; no clear D gene. CDR3 length equals 14 residues. The germline V and J ends were trimmed by 5 bases and 7 bases, with 17 bases remaining between them. Germline CDR1 reads SGHVS; CDR2 reads FNYEAQ. Written as DNA, the CDR3 is TGTGCCAGCAGCCTCACGACTGACGTGTTTGGCTACACCTTC. Its protein product is CASSLTTDVFGYTF.